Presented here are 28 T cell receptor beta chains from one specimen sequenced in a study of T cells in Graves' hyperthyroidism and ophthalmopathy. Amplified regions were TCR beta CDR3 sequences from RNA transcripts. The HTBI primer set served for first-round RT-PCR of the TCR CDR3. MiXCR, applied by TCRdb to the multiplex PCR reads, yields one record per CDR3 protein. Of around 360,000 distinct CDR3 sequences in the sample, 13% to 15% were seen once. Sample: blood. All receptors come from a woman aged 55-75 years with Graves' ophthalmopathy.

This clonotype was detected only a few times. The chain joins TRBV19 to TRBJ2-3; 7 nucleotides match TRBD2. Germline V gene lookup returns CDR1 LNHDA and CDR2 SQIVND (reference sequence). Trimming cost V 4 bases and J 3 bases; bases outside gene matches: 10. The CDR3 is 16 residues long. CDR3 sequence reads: CASSRVSRESTDTQYF. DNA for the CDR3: TGTGCCAGTAGTAGAGTATCGCGGGAGTCGACAGATACGCAGTATTTT.

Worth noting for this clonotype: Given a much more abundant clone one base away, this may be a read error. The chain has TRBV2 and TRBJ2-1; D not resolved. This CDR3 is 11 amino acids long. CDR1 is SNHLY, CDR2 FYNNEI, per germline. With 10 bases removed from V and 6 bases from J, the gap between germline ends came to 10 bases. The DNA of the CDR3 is TGTGCCACCTGGGGATCCAATGAGCAGTTCTTC. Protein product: CATWGSNEQFF.

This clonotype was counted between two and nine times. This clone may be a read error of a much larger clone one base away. CDR3 region: CVSSEARDPEAFF. DNA for the CDR3: TGTGTCAGCAGTGAAGCCAGGGACCCTGAAGCTTTCTTT. The chain has TRBV2 and TRBJ1-1; D perhaps matches TRBD1 (5 bases). The CDR3 spans 13 residues. Germline V gene sequence: CDR1 SNHLY, CDR2 FYNNEI.

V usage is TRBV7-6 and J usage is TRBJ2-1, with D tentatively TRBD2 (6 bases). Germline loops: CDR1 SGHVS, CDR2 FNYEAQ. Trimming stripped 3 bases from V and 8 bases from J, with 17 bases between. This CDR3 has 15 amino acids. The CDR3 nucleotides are TGTGCCAGCAGCTTCGCGGGGAGCCTAGGAGATGAGCAGTTCTTC. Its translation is CASSFAGSLGDEQFF.

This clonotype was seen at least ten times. The CDR3, as DNA: TGTGCCAGCAGCTTAGAGGCTAGCCAGCATGAGCAGTTCTTC. This gives the protein CASSLEASQHEQFF. The J gene is TRBJ2-1, the V gene TRBV7-8, with a weak D call TRBD2 (5 bases). Per germline, CDR1 SGHVS and CDR2 FQNEAQ. The CDR3 extends over 14 amino acids. With 1 base removed from V and 8 bases from J, the gap between germline ends came to 12 bases. The full variable domain, with the rest looked up from reference TRBV7-8 and TRBJ2-1, is GAGVSQSPRYKVAKRGQDVALRCDPISGHVSLFWYQQALGQGPEFLTYFQNEAQLDKSGLPSDRFFAERPEGSVSTLKIQRTQQEDSAVYLCASSLEASQHEQFFGPGTRLTVL.

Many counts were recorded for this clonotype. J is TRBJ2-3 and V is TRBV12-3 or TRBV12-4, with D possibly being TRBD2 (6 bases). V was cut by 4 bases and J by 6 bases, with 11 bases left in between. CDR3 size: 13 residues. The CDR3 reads CASSWAGSDTQYF. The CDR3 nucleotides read TGTGCCAGCAGTTGGGCGGGATCCGATACGCAGTATTTT.

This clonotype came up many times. CDR3 residues: CASSFQGGGYEQYF. The CDR3 region has the DNA TGTGCCAGCAGTTTCCAGGGGGGGGGTTACGAGCAGTACTTC. The chain carries TRBV12-3 or TRBV12-4 and TRBJ2-7; tentatively, D is TRBD1 or TRBD2 (7 bases each). V was shortened by 3 bases and J by 4 bases, with 13 bases between the two germline ends. CDR3 size: 14 residues.

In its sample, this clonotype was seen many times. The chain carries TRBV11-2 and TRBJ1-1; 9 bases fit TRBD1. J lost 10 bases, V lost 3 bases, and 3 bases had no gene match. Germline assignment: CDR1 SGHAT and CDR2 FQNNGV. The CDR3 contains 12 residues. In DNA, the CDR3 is TGTGCCAGCAGCTTTGACAGGGGGTCAGCTTTCTTT. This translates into CASSFDRGSAFF.

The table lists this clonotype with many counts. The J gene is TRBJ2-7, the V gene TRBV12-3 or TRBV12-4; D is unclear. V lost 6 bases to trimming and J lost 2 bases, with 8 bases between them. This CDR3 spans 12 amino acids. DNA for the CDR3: TGTGCCAGCAGCCAGAAGACCTACGAGCAGTACTTC. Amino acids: CASSQKTYEQYF.

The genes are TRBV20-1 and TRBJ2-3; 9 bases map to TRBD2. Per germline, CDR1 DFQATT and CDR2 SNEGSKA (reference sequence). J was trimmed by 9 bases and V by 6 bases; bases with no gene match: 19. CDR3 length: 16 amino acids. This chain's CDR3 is CSAQGRLAGPRGTQYF. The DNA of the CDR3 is TGCAGTGCCCAAGGGAGGCTAGCGGGACCGCGTGGAACGCAGTATTTT.

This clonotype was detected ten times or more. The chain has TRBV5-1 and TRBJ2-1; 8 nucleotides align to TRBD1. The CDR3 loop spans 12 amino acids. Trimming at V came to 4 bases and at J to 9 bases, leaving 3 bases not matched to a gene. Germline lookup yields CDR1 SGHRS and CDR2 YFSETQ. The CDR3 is CASSIDRGEQFF. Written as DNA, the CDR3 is TGCGCCAGCAGCATAGACAGGGGTGAGCAGTTCTTC. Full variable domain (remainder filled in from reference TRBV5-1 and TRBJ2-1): KAGVTQTPRYLIKTRGQQVTLSCSPISGHRSVSWYQQTPGQGLQFLFEYFSETQRNKGNFPGRFSGRQFSNSRSEMNVSTLELGDSALYLCASSIDRGEQFFGPGTRLTVL.

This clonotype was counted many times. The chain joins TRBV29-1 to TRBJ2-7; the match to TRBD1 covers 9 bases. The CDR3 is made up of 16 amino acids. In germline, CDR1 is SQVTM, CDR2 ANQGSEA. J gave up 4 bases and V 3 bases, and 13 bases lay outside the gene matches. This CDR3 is CSVEDHGQGLGYEQYF. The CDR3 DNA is TGCAGCGTTGAGGACCACGGACAGGGGCTGGGTTACGAGCAGTACTTC.

The CDR3 loop is CASSGIGGSDTQYF. CDR3 bases: TGTGCCAGCAGCGGCATCGGGGGATCAGATACGCAGTATTTT. This chain links TRBV9 with TRBJ2-3; D is perhaps TRBD2 (6 bases). The V gene's germline CDR1 is SGDLS and CDR2 YYNGEE. The ends were cut back, 3 bases at V and 4 bases at J, with 12 bases in the middle. The CDR3 has 14 amino acids.

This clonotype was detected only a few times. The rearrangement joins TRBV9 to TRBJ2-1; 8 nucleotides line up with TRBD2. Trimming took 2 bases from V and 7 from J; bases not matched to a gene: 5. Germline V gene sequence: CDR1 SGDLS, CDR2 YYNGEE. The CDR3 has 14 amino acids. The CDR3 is CASSVRTSTNEQFF. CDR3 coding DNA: TGTGCCAGCAGCGTGAGGACTAGCACAAATGAGCAGTTCTTC.

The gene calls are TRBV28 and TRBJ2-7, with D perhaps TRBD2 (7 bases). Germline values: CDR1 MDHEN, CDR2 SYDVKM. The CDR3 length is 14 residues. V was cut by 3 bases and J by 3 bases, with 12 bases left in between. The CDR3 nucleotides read TGTGCCAGCAGTTTCGGGGGGCTGGACTACGAGCAGTACTTC. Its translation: CASSFGGLDYEQYF. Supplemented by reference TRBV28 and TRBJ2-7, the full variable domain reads DVKVTQSSRYLVKRTGEKVFLECVQDMDHENMFWYRQDPGLGLRLIYFSYDVKMKEKGDIPEGYSVSREKKERFSLILESASTNQTSMYLCASSFGGLDYEQYFGPGTRLTVT.

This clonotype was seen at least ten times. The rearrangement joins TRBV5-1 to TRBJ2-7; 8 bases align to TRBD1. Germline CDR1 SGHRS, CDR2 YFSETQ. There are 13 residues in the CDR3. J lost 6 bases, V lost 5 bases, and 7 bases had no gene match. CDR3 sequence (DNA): TGCGCCAGCAGACACCAGCAGGGGGCCGAGCAGTACTTC. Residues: CASRHQQGAEQYF.

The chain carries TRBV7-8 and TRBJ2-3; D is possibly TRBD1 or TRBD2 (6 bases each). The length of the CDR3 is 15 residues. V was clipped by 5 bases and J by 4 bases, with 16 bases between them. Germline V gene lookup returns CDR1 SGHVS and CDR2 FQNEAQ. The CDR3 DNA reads TGTGCCAGCAGCCCCGACAGGCCGGGGGCAGATACGCAGTATTTT. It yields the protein CASSPDRPGADTQYF.

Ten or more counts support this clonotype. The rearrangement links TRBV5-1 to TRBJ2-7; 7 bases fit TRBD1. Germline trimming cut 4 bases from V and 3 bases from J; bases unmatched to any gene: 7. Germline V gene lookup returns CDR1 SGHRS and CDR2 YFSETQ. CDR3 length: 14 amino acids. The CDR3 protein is CASSIGTANYEQYF. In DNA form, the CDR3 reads TGCGCCAGCAGCATCGGGACAGCGAACTACGAGCAGTACTTC.

This chain's CDR3 is CASSHANTEAFF. CDR3 in DNA: TGCGCCAGCAGCCATGCCAACACTGAAGCTTTCTTT. The gene calls are TRBV4-1 and TRBJ1-1; no firm D call. V was shortened by 3 bases and J by 2 bases, with 4 bases between the two germline ends. This CDR3 region has 12 residues. Germline-derived CDR1 and CDR2 are MGHRA and YSYEKL.

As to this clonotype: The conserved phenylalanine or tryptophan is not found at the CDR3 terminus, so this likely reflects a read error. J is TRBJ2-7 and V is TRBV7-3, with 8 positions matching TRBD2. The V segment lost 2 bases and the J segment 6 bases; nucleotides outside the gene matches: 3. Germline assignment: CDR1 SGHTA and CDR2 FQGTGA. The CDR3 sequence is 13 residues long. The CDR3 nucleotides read TGTGCCAGCAGCTTAGCGGGAGGTTTCGAGCAGTACCTC. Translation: CASSLAGGFEQYL.

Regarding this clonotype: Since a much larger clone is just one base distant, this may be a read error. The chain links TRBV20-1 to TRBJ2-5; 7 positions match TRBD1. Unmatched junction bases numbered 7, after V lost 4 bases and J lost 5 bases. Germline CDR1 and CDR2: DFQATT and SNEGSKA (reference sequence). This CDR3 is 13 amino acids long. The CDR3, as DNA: TGCAGTGCTACCGGGACAGTGATGGAGACCCAGTACTTC. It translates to CSATGTVMETQYF.

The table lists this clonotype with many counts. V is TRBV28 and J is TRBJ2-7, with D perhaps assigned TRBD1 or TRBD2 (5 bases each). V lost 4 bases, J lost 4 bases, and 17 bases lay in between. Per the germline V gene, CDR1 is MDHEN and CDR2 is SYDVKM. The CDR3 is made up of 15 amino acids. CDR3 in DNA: TGTGCCAGCAGTTACCCCCGAGGGGTGGTATACGAGCAGTACTTC. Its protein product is CASSYPRGVVYEQYF.

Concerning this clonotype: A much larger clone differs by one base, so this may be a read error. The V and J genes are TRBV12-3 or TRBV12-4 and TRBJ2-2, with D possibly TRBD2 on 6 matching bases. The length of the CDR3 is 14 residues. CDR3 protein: CASWPSEYTGKLFF. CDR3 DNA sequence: TGTGCCAGCTGGCCTAGCGAGTACACCGGGAAGCTGTTTTTT.

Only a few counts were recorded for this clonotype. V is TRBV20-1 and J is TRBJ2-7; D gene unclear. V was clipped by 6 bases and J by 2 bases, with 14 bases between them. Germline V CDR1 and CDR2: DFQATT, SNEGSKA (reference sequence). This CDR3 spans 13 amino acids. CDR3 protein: CSARSGTTYEQYF. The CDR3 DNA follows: TGCAGTGCCCGCTCCGGCACCACCTACGAGCAGTACTTC.

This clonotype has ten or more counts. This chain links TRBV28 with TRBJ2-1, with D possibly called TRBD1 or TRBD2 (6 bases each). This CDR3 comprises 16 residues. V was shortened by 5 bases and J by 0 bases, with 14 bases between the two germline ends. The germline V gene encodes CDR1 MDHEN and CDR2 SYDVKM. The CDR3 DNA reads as TGTGCCAGCAGTCCCCCGGGGGCAGTCTCCTACAATGAGCAGTTCTTC. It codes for CASSPPGAVSYNEQFF.

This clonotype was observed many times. The CDR3 here is CASSFEGWGSPLHF. CDR3 DNA sequence: TGCGCCAGCAGCTTCGAGGGTTGGGGTTCACCCCTCCACTTT. The V gene is TRBV5-1, the J gene TRBJ1-6; D is undetermined. There are 14 residues in the CDR3. Germline V gene lookup returns CDR1 SGHRS and CDR2 YFSETQ. Between the trimmed V and J ends, which lost 2 bases and 9 bases, there was a span of 12 bases.

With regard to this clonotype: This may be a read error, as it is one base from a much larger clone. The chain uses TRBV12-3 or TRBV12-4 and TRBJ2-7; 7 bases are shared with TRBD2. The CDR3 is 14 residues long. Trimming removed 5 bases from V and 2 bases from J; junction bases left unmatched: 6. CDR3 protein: CASSGWGGAYEQYF. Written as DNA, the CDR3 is TGTGCCAGCAGTGGATGGGGGGGGGCCTACGAGCAGTACTTC.

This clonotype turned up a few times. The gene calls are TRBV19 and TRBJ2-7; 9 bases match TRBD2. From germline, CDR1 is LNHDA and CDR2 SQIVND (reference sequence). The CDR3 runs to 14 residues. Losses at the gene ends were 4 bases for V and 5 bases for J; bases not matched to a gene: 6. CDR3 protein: CASSKTGTSHEQYF. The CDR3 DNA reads TGTGCCAGTAGTAAGACCGGGACTAGCCACGAGCAGTACTTC.